This T cell receptor beta chain was captured by sequencing in a study of OX40 agonist ivuxolimab in advanced cancers. Study in general: Age averaged roughly 60 years (range roughly 20 to 90), and about 86% were male.

V lost 3 bases to trimming and J lost 7 bases, with 10 bases between them. The germline V gene encodes CDR1 DFQATT and CDR2 SNEGSKA (reference sequence). The CDR3 extends over 11 amino acids. Using immunoSEQ multiplex PCR, the repertoire was profiled, and TCRdb retains in-frame clones only, with some absent. This table has tens of thousands of clones, just under 95% appearing once. This specimen consisted of CD4+ or CD8+ T cells sorted from blood, obtained in a trial of the OX40 agonist ivuxolimab. The clonotype was recovered from an adult with an advanced solid tumor such as melanoma, head and neck, liver or kidney cancer. The chain combines TRBV20-1 with TRBJ2-7; D gene uncertain. This chain's CDR3 is CSARALGEQYF. CDR3 nucleotides: TGCAGTGCTAGGGCCCTTGGGGAGCAGTACTTC.